This T cell receptor beta chain was identified in a study of blood T cells in healthy people across ages. Notes on the study in general: The fall in TCR beta diversity per million T cells was roughly linear with age.

About this clonotype itself: Its specificity is unknown.

CDR1 and CDR2 (germline): LGHNA, YSLEER. The CDR3 extends over 15 amino acids. V was clipped by 1 base and J by 6 bases, with 14 bases between them. Alongside a J-beta primer mix, a sample-barcoded 5' primer served in a second PCR lasting about 6 to 11 cycles. At least 2.5 million CDR3-containing paired-end reads were obtained per sample. TCRdb re-analysed the 5' RACE reads in MiXCR, keeping a single row per CDR3 protein. The repertoire includes 1.5 million to 1.8 million distinct CDR3 sequences, approximately 43% of them detected once, and about 3.8% sits in the top ten. This chain links TRBV4-3 with TRBJ2-3; D might be TRBD1 (5 bases). The TCR sequence derives from a woman aged 18 to 35 in good health. The sample was blood. CDR3: CASSQARAGLDTQYF. The CDR3 coding sequence is TGCGCCAGCAGCCAAGCCAGGGCCGGATTGGATACGCAGTATTTT.